This T cell receptor beta chain came from a study of cytomegalovirus exposure and HLA in healthy donors. At the level of the study: The study's early data release held tens of millions of unique TCRs from HLA-typed donors.

A note on this clone: The antigen remains undetermined.

Study outcomes and limitations: A later analysis reportedly found that, within productive TCRs, an Asian-associated ancestry cluster had fewer N-insertions than the mean observed across the approximately 600 donors. Follow-up analysis found HLA locus-dependent TCR association rates, highest for DRB1 and lowest for HLA-C.

The PCR employed 60 Vbeta primers together with 13 Jbeta primers. Using immunoSEQ multiplex PCR, the repertoire was profiled, and TCRdb retains in-frame clones only, with some absent. Among fewer than 200,000 clones listed, around 80% were seen once. The CDR3 is made up of 16 amino acids. Germline loops: CDR1 MDHEN, CDR2 SYDVKM. The J segment lost 0 bases and the V segment lost 6 bases, leaving 8 bases of the junction unmatched. This TCR derives from a woman between 18 and 29 years old in good health and CMV-seronegative. This chain links TRBV28 with TRBJ1-3; 7 positions agree with TRBD1. The sample consisted of PBMCs. This CDR3 is CASSGTARASGNTIYF. As DNA, the CDR3 is TGTGCCAGCAGCGGGACAGCGAGGGCCTCTGGAAACACCATATATTTT.